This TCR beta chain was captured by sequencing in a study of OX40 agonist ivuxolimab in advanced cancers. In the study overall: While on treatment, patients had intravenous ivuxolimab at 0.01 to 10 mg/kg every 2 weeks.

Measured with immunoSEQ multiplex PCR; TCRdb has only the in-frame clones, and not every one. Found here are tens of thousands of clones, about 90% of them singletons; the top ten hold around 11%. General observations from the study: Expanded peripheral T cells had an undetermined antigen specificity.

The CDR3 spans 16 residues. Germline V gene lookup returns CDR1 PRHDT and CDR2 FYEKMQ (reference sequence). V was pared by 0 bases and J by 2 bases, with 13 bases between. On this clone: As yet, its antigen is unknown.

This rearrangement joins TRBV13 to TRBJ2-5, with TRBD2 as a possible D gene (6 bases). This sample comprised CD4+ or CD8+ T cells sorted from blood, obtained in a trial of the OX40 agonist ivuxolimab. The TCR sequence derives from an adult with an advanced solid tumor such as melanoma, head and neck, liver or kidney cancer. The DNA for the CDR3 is TGTGCCAGCAGCTTAGGCGGTGCGGGGTGGCAAGAGACCCAGTACTTC. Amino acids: CASSLGGAGWQETQYF.